The clone carrying this T cell receptor (beta chain) was observed a handful of times. The source of the sample is a study of radiotherapy plus CTLA-4 blockade in lung cancer. TCRdb's copy holds only in-frame clones and misses some; the assay was immunoSEQ multiplex PCR. The sample yields fewer than 75,000 clones, 87% seen once. The CDR3 covers 13 residues. Germline CDR1 reads MDHEN; CDR2 reads SYDVKM. V was shortened by 2 bases and J by 8 bases, with 9 bases between the two germline ends. This sequence originates from a human donor with non-small cell lung cancer that progressed on radiotherapy plus ipilimumab. J is TRBJ1-4 and V is TRBV28; D is unclear. The specimen was peripheral blood, collected from a patient treated with radiotherapy plus ipilimumab. CDR3 amino acids: CASSLPGGEKLFF. In DNA, the CDR3 is TGTGCCAGCAGTTTACCCGGAGGGGAAAAACTGTTTTTT.